A selection of T cell receptor beta chains follows, all from one sample in a study of T cell changes during pregnancy in multiple sclerosis. The data were produced by immunoSEQ multiplex PCR, yet TCRdb's version contains in-frame clones alone and is incomplete. The profile shows 75,000 to 100,000 clones, approximately 90% of them singletons. The input for sequencing was peripheral blood, taken in the second trimester of pregnancy. These receptors were taken from a female donor in good health, enrolled as a control in a pregnancy study. The CDR3 runs from the conserved cysteine through the conserved F or W. The D gene is left open where the match is weak. Where a row states a size, it is once, few, many or the class of an expanded clone; other rows omit it.

TGCGCCAGCAGCTTGGAGGCTAGCGGGGTCATAGCCAAAAACATTCAGTACTTC,CASSLEASGVIAKNIQYF,TRBV5-1,TRBJ2-4,TRBD2,NA
TGTGCCAGCAGTCGTACCGGGAAAACCTACGAGCAGTACTTC,CASSRTGKTYEQYF,TRBV6-5,TRBJ2-7,NA,NA
TGCAGTGCTTACGCAGGGGGCGAGCAGTTCTTC,CSAYAGGEQFF,TRBV20-1,TRBJ2-1,TRBD1,NA
TGTGCCATCAGGGACCCCGCGGGGGAGACCCAGTACTTC,CAIRDPAGETQYF,TRBV10-3,TRBJ2-5,NA,once
TGTGCCAGCAGCCCCTGGACAGGGGGCGCAGATACGCAGTATTTT,CASSPWTGGADTQYF,TRBV7-9,TRBJ2-3,TRBD1,once
TGTGCCTGGGGACAAAGATATGGCTACACCTTC,CAWGQRYGYTF,TRBV30,TRBJ1-2,NA,NA
TGTGCCAGCAGCCAAGACGCAGGATCCTATGGCTACACCTTC,CASSQDAGSYGYTF,TRBV14,TRBJ1-2,NA,NA
TGTGCCAGCAGCCCCCGGACTAGCGGGAGAGGAGATACGCAGTATTTT,CASSPRTSGRGDTQYF,TRBV7-8,TRBJ2-3,TRBD2,once
TGTGCCAGCAGTCCGACAGGGCTTAACTATGGCTACACCTTC,CASSPTGLNYGYTF,TRBV6-6,TRBJ1-2,TRBD1,once
TGTGCCAGCAGCCAACGGCAGGGGGTAGCCGGGGAGCTGTTTTTT,CASSQRQGVAGELFF,TRBV11-3,TRBJ2-2,TRBD1,NA
TGTGCCAGCAGCCACGCGCCGGGACAAGATTTTAGCTACACCTTC,CASSHAPGQDFSYTF,TRBV4-2,TRBJ1-2,NA,NA
TGTGCCAGCAGTTACGGGGGAGGGACCTACGAGCAGTACTTC,CASSYGGGTYEQYF,TRBV6-5,TRBJ2-7,TRBD2,NA
TGTGCCAGCACCCTGGACAGGACCGGCTACACCTTC,CASTLDRTGYTF,TRBV6-6,TRBJ1-2,TRBD1,once
TGTGCCACACACGACAGCGGGCCGAACACTGAAGCTTTCTTT,CATHDSGPNTEAFF,TRBV6-5,TRBJ1-1,NA,NA
TGTGCCAGCAGTGCCTTGGGAGGGGCAAGCGAGCAGTACTTC,CASSALGGASEQYF,TRBV6-1,TRBJ2-7,TRBD2,NA
TGTGCCAGCCTTCAGGGGGCTGGGACTGAAGCTTTCTTT,CASLQGAGTEAFF,TRBV18,TRBJ1-1,TRBD1,NA
TGTGCCAGCTCACCAGACAGGGGAAATGAAAAACTGTTTTTT,CASSPDRGNEKLFF,TRBV18,TRBJ1-4,TRBD1,once
TGTGCCAGCAGCTTAGTCAGACTAGCGGGAGTCGAGCAGTACTTC,CASSLVRLAGVEQYF,TRBV7-2,TRBJ2-7,TRBD2,NA
TGTGCCAGCAGCTTAGGAGCCAGGGGGAAGGGCTACACCTTC,CASSLGARGKGYTF,TRBV7-9,TRBJ1-2,TRBD1,once
TGTGCCAGCAGTGACTCGGGAGGGCTTGAAGCTTTCTTT,CASSDSGGLEAFF,TRBV6-4,TRBJ1-1,NA,NA
TGTGCCAGCGGACAACAAGGCAATCAGCCCCAGCATTTT,CASGQQGNQPQHF,TRBV7-2,TRBJ1-5,NA,NA
TGTGCCAGCAGCCACTTAAGAAGCCACTACGAGCAGTACTTC,CASSHLRSHYEQYF,TRBV14,TRBJ2-7,NA,once
TGTGCCAGCAGCGTCGGGGCGGGGGGGCTTCAAGAGACCCAGTACTTC,CASSVGAGGLQETQYF,TRBV9,TRBJ2-5,TRBD2,NA
TGTGCCAGCAGTTACTCCGACGGGGTTACCTATGGCTACACCTTC,CASSYSDGVTYGYTF,TRBV6-6,TRBJ1-2,NA,NA
TGCGCCAGCAGTGAGTCAGGGAGAGAGACCCAGTACTTC,CASSESGRETQYF,TRBV10-1,TRBJ2-5,NA,few
TGTGCCAGCAGCACGGACACCCGCAGCACTGAAGCTTTCTTT,CASSTDTRSTEAFF,TRBV9,TRBJ1-1,NA,few
TGTGCCAGCAGTGAAGTGGGAGGACTAGCGGGTGAGCAGTTCTTC,CASSEVGGLAGEQFF,TRBV6-1,TRBJ2-1,TRBD2,NA
TGTGCCAGCTCACCACGGGGAGTCGGCAGTAATTCACCCCTCCACTTT,CASSPRGVGSNSPLHF,TRBV18,TRBJ1-6,NA,NA
TGTGCCAGCAGTGAGCGGAGCGGGAGAGAACAGTGGAATGAGCAGTTCTTC,CASSERSGREQWNEQFF,TRBV2,TRBJ2-1,TRBD2,NA
TGTGCCAGTAGGCTTGACTGGGGCGAATCACCCCTCCACTTT,CASRLDWGESPLHF,TRBV19,TRBJ1-6,NA,once
TGTGCCAGCAGCCAGGGGGGAGAGACCCAGTACTTC,CASSQGGETQYF,TRBV11-3,TRBJ2-5,NA,NA
TGTGCCAGCAGCTTATATCCCTATCAGCCCCAGCATTTT,CASSLYPYQPQHF,TRBV7-2,TRBJ1-5,NA,NA
TGTGCCAGCAGTTACTCGAATGGACAGACCTACGAGCAGTACTTC,CASSYSNGQTYEQYF,TRBV6-5,TRBJ2-7,NA,once
TGCGCCAGCAGCGAACAGGGGACGGCTTTCTTT,CASSEQGTAFF,TRBV10-2,TRBJ1-1,TRBD1,NA
TGTGCCAGCTCACTAGGACAGGGGCAAGCTTTCTTT,CASSLGQGQAFF,TRBV18,TRBJ1-1,TRBD1,NA
TGCGCCAGCAGCCAGGGACAGGAGGGAGACACCATATATTTT,CASSQGQEGDTIYF,TRBV4-3,TRBJ1-3,TRBD1,NA
TGTGCCAGCAGTTACTCAGGGGACAGGGCTTCACCCCTCCACTTT,CASSYSGDRASPLHF,TRBV6-5,TRBJ1-6,TRBD1,NA
TGTGCCAGCAGCGTAGGTGGAGGTACTAGCACAGATACGCAGTATTTT,CASSVGGGTSTDTQYF,TRBV9,TRBJ2-3,NA,NA
TGTGCCAGCAGTGGCACACAGGGGTACTTCGACTATGGCTACACCTTC,CASSGTQGYFDYGYTF,TRBV28,TRBJ1-2,TRBD1,NA
TGTGCCAGCAAATCGACTAGCGGTAGCACAGATACGCAGTATTTT,CASKSTSGSTDTQYF,TRBV28,TRBJ2-3,TRBD2,NA
TGCGCCAGCAGCTTGGCATCAAACTACGAGCAGTACTTC,CASSLASNYEQYF,TRBV5-1,TRBJ2-7,NA,NA
TGCGCCAGCAGCCAAGATGGGCGGGGAGATGAGCAGTTCTTC,CASSQDGRGDEQFF,TRBV4-1,TRBJ2-1,NA,NA
TGTGCCAGCAGTGTGACCGGGTCGACTTCCTACGAGCAGTACTTC,CASSVTGSTSYEQYF,TRBV28,TRBJ2-7,NA,NA
TGTGCCAGCAGCTTAGTAGGGGCTCAGCAAGAGACCCAGTACTTC,CASSLVGAQQETQYF,TRBV11-2,TRBJ2-5,NA,NA
TGTGCCAGCAGCCCCAGACGGACAGGGTTAGGTACTGAAGCTTTCTTT,CASSPRRTGLGTEAFF,TRBV7-2,TRBJ1-1,TRBD1,once
TGTGCCAGCAGCCAAGGGATCGGGGGCAATCAGCCCCAGCATTTT,CASSQGIGGNQPQHF,TRBV14,TRBJ1-5,NA,NA
TGTGCCAGCAGCCCGCGGGAGACCCAGTACTTC,CASSPRETQYF,TRBV7-2,TRBJ2-5,NA,NA
TGCGCCAGCAGTACTACAAAGGGGCACTCTGGAAACACCATATATTTT,CASSTTKGHSGNTIYF,TRBV23-1,TRBJ1-3,NA,NA
TGTGCCAGCAGTGGGACAGGGACTGGGTACACTGAAGCTTTCTTT,CASSGTGTGYTEAFF,TRBV2,TRBJ1-1,TRBD1,NA